This T cell receptor (beta chain) was retrieved from a study of blood T cell repertoires in COVID-19. Study-wide background: COVID-19 samples, acute and convalescent, were from the United States, Italy and Spain. Sample material is recorded as cDNA or gDNA derived from T cells, B-cell-depleted T cells, or PBMCs.

The table lists this clone with a count of one. Original processing methods: Amplified reference gene primers provided the basis for estimating nucleated cell counts. Only in-frame clones appear in the TCRdb table, and some are missing; sequencing was by immunoSEQ multiplex PCR. The V and J calls and clone size come from that table; D and trimming were worked out from the DNA. This table holds about 22,000 clones, about 80% found once. The germline V gene has CDR1 DFQATT and CDR2 SNEGSKA (reference sequence). With 5 bases clipped from V and 9 bases from J, the junction kept 1 base outside the gene matches. This CDR3 is built from 10 residues.

This chain uses TRBV20-1 with TRBJ2-1, with 7 bases identical to TRBD2. The sequence was collected from a man between 65 and 85 years old with acute or convalescent COVID-19. Sequenced input: peripheral blood. The CDR3 bases are TGCAGTGCTGGGAGGGCTGAGCAGTTCTTC. Translation gives CSAGRAEQFF.